Listed here are 12 T cell receptor beta chains from one sample, sequenced in a study of radiation and T cells in renal cell carcinoma. TCRdb keeps only in-frame clones here, not all; method: immunoSEQ multiplex PCR. The sample holds around 74,000 clones, 70% to 90% seen once. As for time point: blood 4 weeks post-SBRT, at nephrectomy. The treatment here: 15 Gy SBRT to primary tumor, nephrectomy 4 weeks later. The specimen was blood, collected from a patient whose treatment included radiotherapy and nephrectomy. The source of these receptors is an older woman with renal cell carcinoma.

The table lists this clone with a few counts. The J gene is TRBJ1-4, the V gene TRBV21-1. TRBV21-1 corresponds to a pseudogene. This CDR3 comprises 14 residues. The CDR3 region is CASNSKRSGEKLFF. As DNA, the CDR3 is TGTGCCAGCAACTCGAAGAGAAGCGGTGAAAAACTGTTTTTT.

This clone was seen a single time. The chain recombines TRBV27 with TRBJ2-7; D is unresolved. The CDR3 is 15 residues long. With 2 bases removed from V and 3 bases from J, the gap between germline ends came to 14 bases. Germline V gives CDR1 MNHEY, CDR2 SMNVEV (reference sequence). The CDR3 region has the DNA TGTGCCAGCAGTTTAGTAGGTCATTCCGGCTACGAGCAGTACTTC. Protein product: CASSLVGHSGYEQYF.

The gene calls are TRBV11-2 and TRBJ2-2, with D perhaps matching TRBD2 (5 bases). Germline V gives CDR1 SGHAT, CDR2 FQNNGV. V lost 2 bases and J lost 1, with 11 bases in between. This CDR3 spans 16 amino acids. DNA for the CDR3: TGTGCCAGCAGCTTAAGTGAGGGCCTGAACACCGGGGAGCTGTTTTTT. Protein product: CASSLSEGLNTGELFF. Drawing the rest from reference TRBV11-2 and TRBJ2-2, the complete variable domain is EAGVAQSPRYKIIEKRQSVAFWCNPISGHATLYWYQQILGQGPKLLIQFQNNGVVDDSQLPKDRFSAERLKGVDSTLKIQPAKLEDSAVYLCASSLSEGLNTGELFFGEGSRLTVL.

The V gene is TRBV14, the J gene TRBJ1-1; D ambiguous. The CDR3 is 13 amino acids. V gave up 0 bases and J gave up 8 bases, with 10 bases separating them. Germline V gives CDR1 SGHDN, CDR2 FVKESK. The CDR3, as DNA: TGTGCCAGCAGCCAAGATCGGCCGGCGGAAGCTTTCTTT. This gives the protein CASSQDRPAEAFF.

The chain joins TRBV5-1 to TRBJ2-7; D is uncertain. The CDR3 loop spans 15 amino acids. The germline CDR1 and CDR2 sequences are SGHRS and YFSETQ. V was shortened by 0 bases and J by 3 bases, with 13 bases between the two germline ends. The CDR3 loop is CASSLVGSTNYEQYF. CDR3 DNA: TGCGCCAGCAGCTTGGTAGGGTCTACCAACTACGAGCAGTACTTC. Combining the CDR3 with reference TRBV5-1 and TRBJ2-7 gives the whole variable domain KAGVTQTPRYLIKTRGQQVTLSCSPISGHRSVSWYQQTPGQGLQFLFEYFSETQRNKGNFPGRFSGRQFSNSRSEMNVSTLELGDSALYLCASSLVGSTNYEQYFGPGTRLTVT.

This chain connects TRBV5-1 to TRBJ2-5; 7 bases are shared with TRBD2. The DNA end is more similar to TRBJ2-7, so the J call may be wrong. Germline CDR1 SGHRS, CDR2 YFSETQ. This CDR3 contains 15 residues. The CDR3 sequence is CASSLHIGDYYEQYF. DNA of the CDR3: TGCGCCAGCAGCTTGCATATAGGGGACTACTACGAGCAGTACTTC.

This clone has a handful of counts. V gene TRBV19 combines with J gene TRBJ2-7, with 11 bases aligning to TRBD2. Germline trimming cut 5 bases from V and 4 bases from J; bases unmatched to any gene: 7. The V gene's germline CDR1 is LNHDA and CDR2 SQIVND (reference sequence). This CDR3 spans 15 amino acids. The CDR3 bases are TGTGCCAGTAGTCTCACTAGCGGGAGTCGGTACGAGCAGTACTTC. It yields the protein CASSLTSGSRYEQYF.

The rearrangement links TRBV5-6 to TRBJ2-1, with D perhaps assigned TRBD1 or TRBD2 (5 bases each). With 0 bases removed from V and 15 bases from J, the gap between germline ends came to 13 bases. The CDR3 has 12 residues. CDR1 is SGHDT, CDR2 YYEEEE, per germline. The CDR3 DNA sequence: TGTGCCAGCAGCTTGGTCGGGGCCCGGTGGTTCTTC. This sequence encodes CASSLVGARWFF.

The V and J genes are TRBV5-1 and TRBJ1-1, with TRBD1 matching over 9 bases. V trimming: 4 bases; J trimming: 0 bases; junction bases outside the gene matches: 4. The CDR3 extends over 15 amino acids. Germline CDR1 SGHRS, CDR2 YFSETQ. The CDR3 protein is CASSAGQGVNTEAFF. The CDR3 nucleotides are TGCGCCAGCAGCGCGGGACAGGGAGTGAACACTGAAGCTTTCTTT.

This clone came up once. This chain uses TRBV5-1 with TRBJ2-7, with 13 bases matching TRBD2. Germline V gene data show CDR1 as SGHRS and CDR2 as YFSETQ. V trimming: 4 bases; J trimming: 5 bases; junction bases outside the gene matches: 6. The CDR3 extends over 15 amino acids. CDR3 residues: CASSTGTSGAHEQYF. The DNA of the CDR3 is TGCGCCAGCAGCACCGGGACTAGCGGGGCCCACGAGCAGTACTTC.

The chain joins TRBV10-3 to TRBJ1-6; no reliable D call. Germline assignment: CDR1 ENHRY and CDR2 SYGVKD. CDR3 length: 13 amino acids. Deletions cut 8 bases from V and 8 bases from J, with 13 bases between. The CDR3 nucleotides read TGTGCCATCCAAGGCGGAAAGGATTCACCCCTCCACTTT. It is translated as CAIQGGKDSPLHF.

The chain uses TRBV27 and TRBJ1-1; D is ambiguous. The V end was cut by 6 bases, the J end by 1 base, with 9 bases between. The CDR3 totals 13 residues. Germline CDR1 MNHEY, CDR2 SMNVEV (reference sequence). As DNA, the CDR3 is TGTGCCAGCAGGCGGACGGGGAACACTGAAGCTTTCTTT. Protein product: CASRRTGNTEAFF.